This entry describes one T cell receptor (beta chain). Its antigen is as yet unknown. Germline assignment: CDR1 SGHVS and CDR2 FQNEAQ. V shed 1 base and J shed 4 bases, with 7 bases lying between them. The CDR3 contains 13 residues. The sample belongs to a study of cytomegalovirus exposure and HLA in healthy donors. General study findings and limits: An analysis that was carried out later associated some 17,000 TCR beta sequences with HLA alleles at 0.05 false discovery rate. While the bulk of TCR sequences proved rare, some public TCRs turned up in many donors. Being productive about 87% or about 30% of the time was typical of most TCR beta V segments in an earlier analysis.

The study ran its PCR with 60 Vbeta and 13 Jbeta primers. Clones were read by immunoSEQ multiplex PCR, and TCRdb kept only the in-frame ones, dropping some. The ten top clones account for 0.7% to 0.8%, within a sample of 150,000 to 200,000 clones. The sequencing sample was made of PBMCs. The origin of this receptor is a young woman in good health and CMV-seropositive. The chain couples TRBV7-8 to TRBJ2-5; the D is unclear. The DNA for the CDR3 is TGTGCCAGCAGCTTAGGGTTCAGAGAGACCCAGTACTTC. Its protein is CASSLGFRETQYF.